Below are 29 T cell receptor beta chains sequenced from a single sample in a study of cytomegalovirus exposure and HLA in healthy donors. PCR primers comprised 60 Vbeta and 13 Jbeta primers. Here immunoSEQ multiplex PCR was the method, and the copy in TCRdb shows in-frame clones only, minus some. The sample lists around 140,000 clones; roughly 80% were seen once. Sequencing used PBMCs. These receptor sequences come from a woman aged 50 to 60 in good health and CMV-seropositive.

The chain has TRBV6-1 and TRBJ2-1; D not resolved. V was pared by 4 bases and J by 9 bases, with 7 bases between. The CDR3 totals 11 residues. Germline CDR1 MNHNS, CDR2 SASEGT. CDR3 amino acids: CASSANSEQFF. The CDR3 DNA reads TGTGCCAGCAGTGCAAATAGTGAGCAGTTCTTC.

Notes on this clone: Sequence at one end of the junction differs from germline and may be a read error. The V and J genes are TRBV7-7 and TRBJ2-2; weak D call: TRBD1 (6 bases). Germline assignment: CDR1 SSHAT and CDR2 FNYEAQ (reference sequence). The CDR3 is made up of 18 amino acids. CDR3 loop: CASSSDTGTTTNTGELFF. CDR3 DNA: TGTGCTAGCAGCTCGGACACAGGGACGACGACTAACACCGGGGAGCTGTTTTTT.

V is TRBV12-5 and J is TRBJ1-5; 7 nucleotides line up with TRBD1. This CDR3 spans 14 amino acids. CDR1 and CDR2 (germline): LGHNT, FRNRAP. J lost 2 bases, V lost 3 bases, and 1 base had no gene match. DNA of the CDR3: TGTGCTAGTGGTTTCGGACAGGGCAATCAGCCCCAGCATTTT. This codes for CASGFGQGNQPQHF.

The CDR3 region is CASSIDRDSQETQYF. The CDR3 coding sequence is TGTGCCAGTAGTATAGATCGGGACAGCCAAGAGACCCAGTACTTC. V usage is TRBV19 and J usage is TRBJ2-5, with TRBD1 identical over 7 bases. The V segment lost 0 bases and the J segment 1 base; nucleotides outside the gene matches: 2. Germline values: CDR1 LNHDA, CDR2 SQIVND (reference sequence). CDR3 length: 15 amino acids.

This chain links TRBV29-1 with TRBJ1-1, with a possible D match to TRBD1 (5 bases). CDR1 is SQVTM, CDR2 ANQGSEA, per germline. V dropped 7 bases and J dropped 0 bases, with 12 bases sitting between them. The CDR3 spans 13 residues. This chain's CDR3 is CSAKTQVNTEAFF. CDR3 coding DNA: TGCAGCGCAAAAACACAGGTGAACACTGAAGCTTTCTTT. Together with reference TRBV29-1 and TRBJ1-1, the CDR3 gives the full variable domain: SAVISQKPSRDICQRGTSLTIQCQVDSQVTMMFWYRQQPGQSLTLIATANQGSEATYESGFVIDKFPISRPNLTFSTLTVSNMSPEDSSIYLCSAKTQVNTEAFFGQGTRLTVV.

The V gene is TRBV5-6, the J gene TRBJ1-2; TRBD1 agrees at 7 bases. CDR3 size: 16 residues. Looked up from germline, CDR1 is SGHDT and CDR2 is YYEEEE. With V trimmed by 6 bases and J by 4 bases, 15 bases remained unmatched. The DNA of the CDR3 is TGTGCCAGCATCCATTTCTGGACAGGCCAAACCTATGGCTACACCTTC. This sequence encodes CASIHFWTGQTYGYTF.

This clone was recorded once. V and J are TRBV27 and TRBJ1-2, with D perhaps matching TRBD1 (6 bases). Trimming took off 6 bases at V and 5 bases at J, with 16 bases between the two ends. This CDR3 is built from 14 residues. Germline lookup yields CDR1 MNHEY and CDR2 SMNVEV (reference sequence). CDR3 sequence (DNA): TGTGCCAGCAGCACTAGCGGGACACTATATGGCTACACCTTC. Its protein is CASSTSGTLYGYTF.

The DNA for the CDR3 is TGCGCCAGCAGCCACTTACAGGGTTCTGGGGCCAACGTCCTGACTTTC. Amino acids: CASSHLQGSGANVLTF. This chain joins TRBV4-3 and TRBJ2-6, with D possibly TRBD1 on 6 matching bases. V lost 3 bases, J lost 1 base, and 10 bases lay in between. Germline loops: CDR1 LGHNA, CDR2 YSLEER. The CDR3 is made up of 16 amino acids.

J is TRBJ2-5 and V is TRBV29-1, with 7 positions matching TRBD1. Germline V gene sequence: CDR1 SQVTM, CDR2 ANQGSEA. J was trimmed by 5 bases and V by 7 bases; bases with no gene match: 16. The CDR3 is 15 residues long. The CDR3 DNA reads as TGCAGCGCTGTACCTGTACAGGGGATGGGCGAGACCCAGTACTTC. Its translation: CSAVPVQGMGETQYF.

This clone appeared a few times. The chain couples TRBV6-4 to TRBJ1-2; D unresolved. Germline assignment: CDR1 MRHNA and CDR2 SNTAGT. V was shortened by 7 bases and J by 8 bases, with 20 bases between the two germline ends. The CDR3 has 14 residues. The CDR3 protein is CASTGQTPPLGYTF. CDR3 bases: TGTGCCAGCACTGGGCAGACCCCGCCATTGGGCTACACCTTC.

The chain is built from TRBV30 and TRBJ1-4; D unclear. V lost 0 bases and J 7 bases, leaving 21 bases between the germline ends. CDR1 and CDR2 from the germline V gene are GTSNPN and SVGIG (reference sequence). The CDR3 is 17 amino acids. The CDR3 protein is CAWSVPRKPFRGEKLFF. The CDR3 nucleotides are TGTGCCTGGAGTGTACCCCGCAAGCCCTTCCGGGGTGAAAAACTGTTTTTT.

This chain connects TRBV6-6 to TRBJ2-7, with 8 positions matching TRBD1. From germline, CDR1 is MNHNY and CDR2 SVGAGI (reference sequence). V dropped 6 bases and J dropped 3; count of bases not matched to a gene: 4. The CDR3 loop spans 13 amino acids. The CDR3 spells CASRRGQGYEQYF. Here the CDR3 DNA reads TGTGCCAGCAGACGCGGACAGGGCTACGAGCAGTACTTC.

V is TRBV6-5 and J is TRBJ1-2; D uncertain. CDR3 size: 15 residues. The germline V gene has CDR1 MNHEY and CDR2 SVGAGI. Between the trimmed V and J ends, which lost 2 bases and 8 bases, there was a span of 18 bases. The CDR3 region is CASSYLTASQTGYTF. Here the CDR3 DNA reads TGTGCCAGCAGTTACCTCACAGCTTCCCAGACGGGCTACACCTTC.

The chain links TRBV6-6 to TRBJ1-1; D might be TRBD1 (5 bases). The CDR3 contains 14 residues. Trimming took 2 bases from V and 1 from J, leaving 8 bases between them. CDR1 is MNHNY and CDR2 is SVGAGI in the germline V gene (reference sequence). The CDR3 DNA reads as TGTGCCAGCAGTTACGGACAAGGGAACACTGAAGCTTTCTTT. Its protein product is CASSYGQGNTEAFF.

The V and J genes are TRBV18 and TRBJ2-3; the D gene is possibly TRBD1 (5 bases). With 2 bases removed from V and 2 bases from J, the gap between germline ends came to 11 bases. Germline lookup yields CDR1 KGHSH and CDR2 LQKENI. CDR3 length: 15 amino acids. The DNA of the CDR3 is TGTGCCAGCTCACCAAGTGGGGCAAACACAGATACGCAGTATTTT. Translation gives CASSPSGANTDTQYF.

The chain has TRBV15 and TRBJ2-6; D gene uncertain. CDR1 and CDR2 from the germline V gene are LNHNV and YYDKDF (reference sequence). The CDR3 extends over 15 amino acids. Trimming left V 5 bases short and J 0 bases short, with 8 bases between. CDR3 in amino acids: CATSATSSGANVLTF. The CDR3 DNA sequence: TGTGCCACCAGCGCGACTTCCTCTGGGGCCAACGTCCTGACTTTC.

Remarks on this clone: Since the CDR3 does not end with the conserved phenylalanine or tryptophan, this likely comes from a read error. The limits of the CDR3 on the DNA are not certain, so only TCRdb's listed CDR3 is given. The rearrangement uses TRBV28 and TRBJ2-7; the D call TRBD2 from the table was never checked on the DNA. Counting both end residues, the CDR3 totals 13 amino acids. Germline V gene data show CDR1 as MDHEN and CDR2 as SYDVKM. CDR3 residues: CASSLCILAGPSA.

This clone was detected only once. The CDR3 DNA follows: TGTGCCAGTAGCCCCCCTAGGGACAGGGGATTGGATACGCAGTATTTT. Translating gives CASSPPRDRGLDTQYF. The chain carries TRBV19 and TRBJ2-3, with TRBD1 matching over 10 bases. Germline V CDR1 and CDR2: LNHDA, SQIVND (reference sequence). The CDR3 contains 16 residues. Trimming cost V 6 bases and J 6 bases; bases outside gene matches: 12.

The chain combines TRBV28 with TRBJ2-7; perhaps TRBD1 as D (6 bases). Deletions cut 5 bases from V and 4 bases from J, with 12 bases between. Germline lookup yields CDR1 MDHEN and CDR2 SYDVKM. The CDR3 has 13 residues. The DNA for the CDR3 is TGTGCCAGCAGTGCAGGGGTGTGGTACGAGCAGTACTTC. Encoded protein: CASSAGVWYEQYF.

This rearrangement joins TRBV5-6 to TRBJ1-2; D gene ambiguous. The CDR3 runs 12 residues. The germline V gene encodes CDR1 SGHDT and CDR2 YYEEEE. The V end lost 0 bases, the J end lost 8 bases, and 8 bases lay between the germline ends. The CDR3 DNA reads TGTGCCAGCAGCTTGGGAGGAGAAGGCTACACCTTC. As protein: CASSLGGEGYTF.

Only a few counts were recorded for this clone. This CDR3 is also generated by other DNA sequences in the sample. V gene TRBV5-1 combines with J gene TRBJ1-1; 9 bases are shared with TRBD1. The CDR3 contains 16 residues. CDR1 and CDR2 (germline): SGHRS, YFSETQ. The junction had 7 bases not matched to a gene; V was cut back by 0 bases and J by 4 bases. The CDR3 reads CASSLEGQGVGTEAFF. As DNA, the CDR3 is TGCGCCAGCAGCTTGGAGGGACAGGGTGTTGGCACTGAAGCTTTCTTT.

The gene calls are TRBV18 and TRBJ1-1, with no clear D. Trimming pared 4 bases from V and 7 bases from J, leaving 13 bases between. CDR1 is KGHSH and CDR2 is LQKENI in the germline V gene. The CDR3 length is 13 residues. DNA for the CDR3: TGTGCCAGCTCACGAAGTAGAGCCGATGAAGCTTTCTTT. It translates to CASSRSRADEAFF.

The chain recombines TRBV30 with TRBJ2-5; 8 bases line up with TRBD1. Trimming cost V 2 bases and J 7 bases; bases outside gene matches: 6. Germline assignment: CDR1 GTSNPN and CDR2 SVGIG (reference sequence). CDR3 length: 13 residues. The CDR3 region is CAWSLTGVGTQYF. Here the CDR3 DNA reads TGTGCCTGGAGTCTGACAGGGGTGGGGACCCAGTACTTC.

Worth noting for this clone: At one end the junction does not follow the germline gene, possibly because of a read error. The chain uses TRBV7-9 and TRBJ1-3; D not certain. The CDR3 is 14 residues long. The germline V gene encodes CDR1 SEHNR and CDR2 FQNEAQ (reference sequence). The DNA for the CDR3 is TGTTCCAGCAGCTTGAGGTCCGTTGGAAACACCATATATTTT. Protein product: CSSSLRSVGNTIYF.

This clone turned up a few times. In nucleotides, the CDR3 is TGTGCCAGCAGCTTAGTGACAGGCGTAACAGATACGCAGTATTTT. This gives the protein CASSLVTGVTDTQYF. V usage is TRBV7-9 and J usage is TRBJ2-3; D is perhaps TRBD1 (6 bases). The V end was cut by 1 base, the J end by 3 bases, with 11 bases between. CDR3 length equals 15 residues. The germline gives CDR1 SEHNR, CDR2 FQNEAQ (reference sequence).

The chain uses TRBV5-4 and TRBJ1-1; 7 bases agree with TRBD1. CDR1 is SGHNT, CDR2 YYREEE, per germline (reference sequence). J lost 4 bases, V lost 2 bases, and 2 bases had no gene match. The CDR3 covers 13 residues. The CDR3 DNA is TGTGCCAGCAGCTTAACAGGGGCCACTGAAGCTTTCTTT. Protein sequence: CASSLTGATEAFF.

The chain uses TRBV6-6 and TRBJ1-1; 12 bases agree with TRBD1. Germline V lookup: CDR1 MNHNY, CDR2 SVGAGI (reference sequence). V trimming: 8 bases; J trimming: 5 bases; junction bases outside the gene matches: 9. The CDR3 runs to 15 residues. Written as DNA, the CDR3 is TGTGCCAGCCACGGGACAGGGGGCGCAGGTACTGAAGCTTTCTTT. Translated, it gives CASHGTGGAGTEAFF.

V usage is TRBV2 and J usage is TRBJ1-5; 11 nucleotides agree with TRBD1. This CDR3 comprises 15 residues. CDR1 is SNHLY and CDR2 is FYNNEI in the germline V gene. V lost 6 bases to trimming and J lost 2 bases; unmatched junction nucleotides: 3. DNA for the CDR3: TGTGCCAGCAGACGGACAGGGGGCGGCAATCAGCCCCAGCATTTT. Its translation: CASRRTGGGNQPQHF.

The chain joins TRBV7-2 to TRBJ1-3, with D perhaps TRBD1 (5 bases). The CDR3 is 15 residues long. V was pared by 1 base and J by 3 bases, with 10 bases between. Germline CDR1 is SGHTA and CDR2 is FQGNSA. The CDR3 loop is CASSLVGQGGNTIYF. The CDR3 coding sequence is TGTGCCAGCAGCTTAGTTGGGCAGGGTGGAAACACCATATATTTT.